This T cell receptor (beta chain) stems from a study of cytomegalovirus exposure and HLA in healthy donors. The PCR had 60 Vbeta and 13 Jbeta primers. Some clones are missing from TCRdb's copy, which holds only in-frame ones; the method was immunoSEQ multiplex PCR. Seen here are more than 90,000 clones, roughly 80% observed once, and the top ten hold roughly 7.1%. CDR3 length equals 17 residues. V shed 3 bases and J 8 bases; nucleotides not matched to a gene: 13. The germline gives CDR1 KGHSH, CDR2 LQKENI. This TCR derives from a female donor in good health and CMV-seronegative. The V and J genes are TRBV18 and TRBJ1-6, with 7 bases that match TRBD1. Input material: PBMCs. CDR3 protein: CASSPGQGGYGDSPLHF. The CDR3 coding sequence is TGTGCCAGCTCACCTGGCCAGGGGGGATATGGGGATTCACCCCTCCACTTT.